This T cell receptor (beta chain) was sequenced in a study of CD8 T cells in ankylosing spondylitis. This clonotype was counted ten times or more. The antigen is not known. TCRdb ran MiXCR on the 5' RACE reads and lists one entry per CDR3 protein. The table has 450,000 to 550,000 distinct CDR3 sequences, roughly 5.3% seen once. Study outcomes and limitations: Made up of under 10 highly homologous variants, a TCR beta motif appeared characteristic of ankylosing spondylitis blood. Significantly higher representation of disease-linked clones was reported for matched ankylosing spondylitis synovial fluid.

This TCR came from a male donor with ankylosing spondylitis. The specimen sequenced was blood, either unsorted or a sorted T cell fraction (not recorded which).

In DNA, the CDR3 is TGTGCCACCAGTGATCCCAACTCCCGGGACCAAGAGACCCAGTACTTC. Translating it yields CATSDPNSRDQETQYF. V is TRBV24-1 and J is TRBJ2-5; D is uncertain. Germline CDR1 KGHDR, CDR2 SFDVKD. The CDR3 loop spans 16 amino acids. Trimming shortened V by 3 bases and J by 0 bases, and 13 bases separated the two germline ends.